This T cell receptor (beta chain) was recorded in a study of blood T cell repertoires in COVID-19. Study in general: PBMCs, B-cell-depleted T cells, or T cells were the source of the cDNA or gDNA that made up the material.

Germline assignment: CDR1 GTSNPN and CDR2 SVGIG (reference sequence). CDR3 size: 12 residues. Trimming took 2 bases from V and 7 from J, leaving 6 bases between them. Produced via immunoSEQ multiplex PCR; TCRdb's table is partial and in-frame only. The repertoire holds some 170,000 clones, with roughly 89% as singletons. This receptor was identified in a woman in her forties or fifties with acute or convalescent COVID-19. The sample consisted of peripheral blood. J is TRBJ1-6 and V is TRBV30; no definite D call. CDR3 coding DNA: TGTGCCTGGAGTACACAGAATTCACCCCTCCACTTT. Protein product: CAWSTQNSPLHF. The whole variable domain, filled in from reference TRBV30 and TRBJ1-6, reads SQTIHQWPATLVQPVGSPLSLECTVEGTSNPNLYWYRQAAGRGLQLLFYSVGIGQISSEVPQNLSASRPQDRQFILSSKKLLLSDSGFYLCAWSTQNSPLHFGNGTRLTVT.